One sample yielded the 15 T cell receptor beta chains listed below, sequenced in a study of long-term antiretroviral therapy in people with HIV. At the survey level, the v3.0 immunoSEQ assay was run. Assay: immunoSEQ multiplex PCR; the TCRdb copy retains only in-frame clones and omits some. The sample shows more than 15,000 clones, roughly three quarters of them seen only once. Sequences were derived from unsorted PBMCs, sampled 2.3 years after starting antiretroviral therapy. Source of these receptors: a woman aged 40 to 55 with HIV.

The chain combines TRBV7-6 with TRBJ1-1; D uncertain. The CDR3 contains 14 residues. In germline, CDR1 is SGHVS, CDR2 FNYEAQ. V dropped 3 bases and J dropped 3 bases, with 11 bases sitting between them. The CDR3 loop reads CASSFGPGDTEAFF. For the CDR3, the DNA is TGTGCCAGCAGCTTCGGACCTGGGGACACTGAAGCTTTCTTT.

The genes are TRBV14 and TRBJ2-5, with D possibly TRBD1 on 6 matching bases. In germline, CDR1 is SGHDN, CDR2 FVKESK. CDR3 length: 14 amino acids. V was trimmed by 5 bases and J by 5 bases, leaving 15 bases between them. CDR3 DNA sequence: TGTGCCAGCAGCTCCCACAGGGTGCTCGAGACCCAGTACTTC. Translating it yields CASSSHRVLETQYF.

This clone turned up a few times. The chain couples TRBV27 to TRBJ1-6, with D possibly TRBD1 on 6 matching bases. The CDR3 totals 16 residues. V lost 3 bases to trimming and J lost 8 bases, with 17 bases between them. Germline V gene lookup returns CDR1 MNHEY and CDR2 SMNVEV (reference sequence). The CDR3 protein is CASSLFPGQTHSPLHF. As DNA, the CDR3 is TGTGCCAGCAGTTTGTTCCCAGGACAGACGCATTCACCCCTCCACTTT.

The chain has TRBV5-1 and TRBJ1-1, with a weak D call TRBD1 (6 bases). The germline V gene encodes CDR1 SGHRS and CDR2 YFSETQ. V lost 10 bases and J lost 13, with 29 bases in between. The CDR3 is 14 residues long. CDR3 sequence reads: CASREAGATQGVFF. CDR3 nucleotides: TGCGCCTCCCGGGAGGCAGGGGCCACCCAAGGAGTTTTCTTT.

The CDR3 region is CSVGGPSNTEAFF. In DNA, the CDR3 is TGCAGCGTTGGGGGCCCCTCGAACACTGAAGCTTTCTTT. This sequence joins TRBV29-1 and TRBJ1-1, with D perhaps matching TRBD1 (5 bases). This CDR3 is built from 13 residues. V was shortened by 4 bases and J by 1 base, with 10 bases between the two germline ends. Germline CDR1 SQVTM, CDR2 ANQGSEA.

This chain uses TRBV5-1 with TRBJ1-5, with 9 nucleotides matching TRBD1. The CDR3 totals 14 residues. CDR1 is SGHRS, CDR2 YFSETQ, per germline. With V trimmed by 4 bases and J by 5 bases, 4 bases remained unmatched. The CDR3 is CASSQGDRDQPQHF. The CDR3 nucleotides are TGCGCCAGCAGCCAGGGGGACAGGGATCAGCCCCAGCATTTT.

The chain is built from TRBV5-4 and TRBJ1-2; no firm D call. CDR1 is SGHNT, CDR2 YYREEE, per germline (reference sequence). The CDR3 is made up of 12 amino acids. V dropped 0 bases and J dropped 6 bases, with 6 bases sitting between them. Written as DNA, the CDR3 is TGTGCCAGCAGCTTGGCCAGGAATGGCTACACCTTC. It codes for CASSLARNGYTF.

The chain has TRBV19 and TRBJ2-3; D is tentatively TRBD1 or TRBD2 (6 bases each). CDR1 is LNHDA and CDR2 is SQIVND in the germline V gene (reference sequence). The CDR3 extends over 17 amino acids. With 5 bases removed from V and 0 bases from J, the gap between germline ends came to 18 bases. The CDR3 nucleotides are TGTGCCAGTAGTGCCCTCCAGGGGACTGCTAGCACAGATACGCAGTATTTT. Translating it yields CASSALQGTASTDTQYF.

Relative to its sample, this clone is medium-sized. V is TRBV27 and J is TRBJ2-3; 7 bases fit TRBD2. The CDR3 extends over 14 amino acids. V trimming: 5 bases; J trimming: 6 bases; junction bases outside the gene matches: 8. Germline V CDR1 and CDR2: MNHEY, SMNVEV (reference sequence). CDR3 amino acids: CASSRTAGDDTQYF. Here the CDR3 DNA reads TGTGCCAGCAGTCGGACGGCGGGAGATGATACGCAGTATTTT.

The gene calls are TRBV6-5 and TRBJ1-3, with no clear D. CDR1 is MNHEY, CDR2 SVGAGI, per germline. The CDR3 runs to 14 residues. Trimming cost V 5 bases and J 2 bases, with 10 bases left between them. The CDR3 reads CASSPADPGNTIYF. DNA for the CDR3: TGTGCCAGCAGTCCGGCGGACCCTGGAAACACCATATATTTT.

This chain joins TRBV7-2 and TRBJ2-3, with D possibly matching TRBD2 (6 bases). CDR1 is SGHTA, CDR2 FQGNSA, per germline. This CDR3 comprises 12 residues. Trimming removed 5 bases at V and 6 bases at J, with 9 bases between. The CDR3 reads CASSPRGDTQYF. The CDR3 DNA reads TGTGCCAGCAGCCCCCGGGGGGATACGCAGTATTTT.

This chain links TRBV4-2 with TRBJ2-7, with D uncertain. The V and J ends lost 6 bases and 0 bases respectively, with 9 bases between them. The germline gives CDR1 LGHNA, CDR2 YNFKEQ. The CDR3 covers 13 residues. CDR3 sequence: CASSGLLSYEQYF. The CDR3 coding sequence is TGTGCCAGCAGTGGCCTCCTCTCCTACGAGCAGTACTTC.

The rearrangement links TRBV11-2 to TRBJ1-2; 8 nucleotides agree with TRBD1. The CDR3 consists of 15 residues. J gave up 6 bases and V 1 base, and 7 bases lay outside the gene matches. The germline CDR1 and CDR2 sequences are SGHAT and FQNNGV. The CDR3 loop is CASSLVGTGGDGYTF. Here the CDR3 DNA reads TGTGCCAGCAGCTTAGTGGGGACAGGAGGCGATGGCTACACCTTC.

The chain has TRBV2 and TRBJ2-5; D gene uncertain. Germline V gives CDR1 SNHLY, CDR2 FYNNEI. The CDR3 covers 13 residues. The germline V and J ends were trimmed by 3 bases and 4 bases, with 9 bases remaining between them. This chain's CDR3 is CASSDVGRETQYF. CDR3 DNA sequence: TGTGCCAGCAGTGATGTGGGCCGAGAGACCCAGTACTTC. Combining the CDR3 with reference TRBV2 and TRBJ2-5 gives the whole variable domain EPEVTQTPSHQVTQMGQEVILRCVPISNHLYFYWYRQILGQKVEFLVSFYNNEISEKSEIFDDQFSVERPDGSNFTLKIRSTKLEDSAMYFCASSDVGRETQYFGPGTRLLVL.

The sample holds one count of this clone. The chain is built from TRBV11-2 and TRBJ2-1; 8 bases are shared with TRBD2. The CDR3 is made up of 14 amino acids. After removal of 4 bases from V and 10 bases from J, the junction contained 9 bases not matched to a gene. Germline lookup yields CDR1 SGHAT and CDR2 FQNNGV. The CDR3 reads CASSWVAGSGEQFF. The CDR3 nucleotides read TGTGCCAGCAGCTGGGTAGCGGGAAGCGGGGAGCAGTTCTTC.